Given below is one T cell receptor (beta chain) in context. Its antigen specificity is not known. Base qualities are not provided; no much larger clone lies one nucleotide away. TCRbeta CDR3 regions were amplified from genomic DNA by means of the immunoSEQ Assay, a bias-controlled multiplex PCR. On the study's bioinformatics: Nucleated cell counts per sample were estimated from amplification of reference gene primers within the assay. To quantify the absolute abundance of each unique TCRbeta CDR3 rearrangement, sequence reads were collapsed and filtered. For each sample, productive Simpson clonality was calculated as the square root of Simpson's diversity index over productive rearrangements. This is the immuneACCESS table as TCRdb keeps it, with only in-frame sequences that have V and J called. A part of the clones is gone; compared with another copy, unresolved V genes explain less than half, and the rest is unexplained. V, J and clone size were drawn from that table, and D and trimming were deduced from the DNA. This sample holds 300,000 or so clones; 85% to 90% were observed only once. The top ten clonotypes cover 3% to 4.5% of the sample.

The collaborating institutions used their own protocols to collect whole blood in K2EDTA tubes. For TCRbeta analysis, collaborator samples were shipped as frozen whole blood, as isolated PBMCs, or as DNA extracted from either sample type. V ends up 1 base short and J 4 bases short, with an unmatched junction base count of 3. CDR1 MNHEY and CDR2 SMNVEV are derived from the germline V gene (reference sequence). The CDR3 sequence holds 14 residues, the cysteine and phenylalanine included. Solely the CDR3 DNA is kept, with 42 bases framed from the first base. These data are taken from a study of blood T cell repertoires in COVID-19 (TCRdb year 2020). Concerning the study at large: Samples covering the acute and convalescent phases of COVID-19 were provided by collaborators in the United States, Italy and Spain. The prospective study material was composed of cDNA or gDNA derived from T cells, B-cell-depleted T cells, or PBMCs. HLA class I and class II types, where available, came from metadata supplied by the sample provider rather than from assay-based typing. A freely available public database, intended as a resource for researchers studying the immune response to SARS-CoV-2, is where the repertoires were released. The samples were drawn from the first 160 participants of the ongoing ImmuneRACE study and from more than 1,000 subjects provided by 6 global collaborators. The sample metadata nearly always contained a de-identified subject ID, COVID-19 status, age in years and sex. Subjects who had been exposed to COVID-19, were actively infected with it, or had recovered from it provided the deeply sampled blood TCRbeta repertoires that made up the dataset.

The full study reports these points: The amount of clinical and demographic metadata varied by source and participant and was provided uncurated.

Recombination connected TRBV27 to TRBJ2-5; TRBD1 agrees with 7 junctional bases. Sequencing was done on a sample of peripheral blood. This TCR came from a middle-aged woman with acute or convalescent COVID-19. The CDR3 in this case is CASSLLQGRETQYF. The bases read TGTGCCAGCAGTTTATTACAGGGGAGAGAGACCCAGTACTTC.